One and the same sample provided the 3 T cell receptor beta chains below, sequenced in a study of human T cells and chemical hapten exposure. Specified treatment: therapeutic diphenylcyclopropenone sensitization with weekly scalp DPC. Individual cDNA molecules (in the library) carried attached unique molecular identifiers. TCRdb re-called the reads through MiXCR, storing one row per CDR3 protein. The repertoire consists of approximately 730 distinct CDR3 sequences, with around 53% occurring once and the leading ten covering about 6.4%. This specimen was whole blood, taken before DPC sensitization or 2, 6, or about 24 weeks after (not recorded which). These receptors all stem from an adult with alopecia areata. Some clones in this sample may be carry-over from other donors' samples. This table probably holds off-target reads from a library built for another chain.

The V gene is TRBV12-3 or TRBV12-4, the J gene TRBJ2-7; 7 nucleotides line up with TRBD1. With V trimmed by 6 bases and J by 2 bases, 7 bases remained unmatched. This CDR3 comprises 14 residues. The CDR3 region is CASSTTGNTYEQYF. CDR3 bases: TGTGCCAGCAGCACGACAGGGAACACCTACGAGCAGTACTTC.

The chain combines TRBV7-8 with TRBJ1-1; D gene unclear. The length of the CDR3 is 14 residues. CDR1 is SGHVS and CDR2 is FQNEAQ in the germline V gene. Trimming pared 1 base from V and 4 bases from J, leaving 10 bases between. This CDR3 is CASSLGVYGTEAFF. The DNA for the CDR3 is TGTGCCAGCAGCTTAGGCGTTTACGGCACTGAAGCTTTCTTT.

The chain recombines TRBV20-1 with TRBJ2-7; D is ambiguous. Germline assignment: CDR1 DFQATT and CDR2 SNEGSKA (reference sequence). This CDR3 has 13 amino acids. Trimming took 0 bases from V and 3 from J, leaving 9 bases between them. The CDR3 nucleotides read TGCAGTGCTAGAGATAGGGCCAACTACGAGCAGTACTTC. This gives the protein CSARDRANYEQYF.